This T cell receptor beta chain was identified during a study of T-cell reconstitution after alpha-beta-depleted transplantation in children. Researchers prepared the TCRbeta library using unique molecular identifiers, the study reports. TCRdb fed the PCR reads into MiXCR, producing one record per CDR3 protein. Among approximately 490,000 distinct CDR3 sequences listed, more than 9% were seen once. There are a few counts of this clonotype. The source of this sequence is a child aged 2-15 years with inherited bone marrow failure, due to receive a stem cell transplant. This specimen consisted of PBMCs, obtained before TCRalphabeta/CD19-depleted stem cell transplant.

CDR3 region: CASSPLGGAQAEAFF. Here the CDR3 DNA reads TGTGCCAGCTCACCACTCGGGGGGGCGCAAGCTGAAGCTTTCTTT. This chain uses TRBV18 with TRBJ1-1; D might be TRBD1 (6 bases). The germline V and J ends were trimmed by 1 base and 6 bases, with 15 bases remaining between them. Germline CDR1 and CDR2: KGHSH and LQKENI. The CDR3 extends over 15 amino acids. Drawing the rest from reference TRBV18 and TRBJ1-1, the complete variable domain is NAGVMQNPRHLVRRRGQEARLRCSPMKGHSHVYWYRQLPEEGLKFMVYLQKENIIDESGMPKERFSAEFPKEGPSILRIQQVVRGDSAAYFCASSPLGGAQAEAFFGQGTRLTVV.